The 19 T cell receptor beta chains reported below all come from one sample, sequenced in a study of Tregs in tolerant kidney transplant recipients. Only in-frame clones appear in the TCRdb table, and some are missing; sequencing was by immunoSEQ multiplex PCR. In total, the table holds roughly 50,000 clones. This material consisted of CD4+ T cells from blood, taken before the transplant. These receptors all come from a human donor who received a combined kidney and bone marrow transplant.

Worth noting for this clone: Read data end 3 residues before the CDR3 end; the end is taken from the germline J gene. V gene TRBV29-1 combines with J gene TRBJ2-2, with 8 nucleotides matching TRBD2. Unmatched junction bases numbered 8, after V lost 5 bases and J lost 3 bases. Germline V lookup: CDR1 SQVTM, CDR2 ANQGSEA. This CDR3 region has 15 residues. The CDR3 here is CSVKATGGYTGELFF. The CDR3 bases that were read are TGCAGCGTTAAAGCCACGGGGGGGTACACCGGGGAG.

To note about this clone: The observed sequence ends 3 residues before the CDR3 terminus, with the missing tail filled in from the germline J gene. The gene calls are TRBV18 and TRBJ2-1; D ambiguous. Germline CDR1 is KGHSH and CDR2 is LQKENI. CDR3 size: 15 residues. Trimming stripped 3 bases from V and 4 bases from J, with 13 bases between. CDR3 DNA, as far as it was read: TGTGCCAGCTCACCTCAGGTTCCCCTATACAATGAG. Translation gives CASSPQVPLYNE. The whole CDR3 protein reads CASSPQVPLYNEQFF.

On this clone itself: The CDR3 extends 3 residues past the end of the read, so its final part is completed from the germline J gene. The J gene is TRBJ2-5, the V gene TRBV2; D is perhaps TRBD1 (6 bases). V lost 4 bases and J 7 bases, leaving 10 bases between the germline ends. Germline V gene sequence: CDR1 SNHLY, CDR2 FYNNEI. This CDR3 comprises 12 residues. CDR3 sequence: CASSADSTTQYF. Incomplete CDR3 DNA: TGTGCCAGCAGTGCGGACAGTACGACC.

In the case of this clone: Read coverage stops 3 residues before the CDR3 terminus; the germline J gene supplies the remainder. The chain couples TRBV7-2 to TRBJ2-7, with no clear D. CDR1 is SGHTA and CDR2 is FQGNSA in the germline V gene. The CDR3 extends over 11 amino acids. The germline V and J ends were trimmed by 5 bases and 6 bases, with 8 bases remaining between them. CDR3 bases read: TGTGCCAGCAGCCAGTTTCTCGAG. Residues: CASSQFLE. In full, the CDR3 reads CASSQFLEQYF.

To note about this clone: Sequencing ends 3 residues short of the CDR3 end; the germline J gene provides the rest. The chain joins TRBV7-9 to TRBJ1-1, with no clear D. This CDR3 has 14 residues. Trimming pared 4 bases from V and 3 bases from J, leaving 12 bases between. Germline V gives CDR1 SEHNR, CDR2 FQNEAQ (reference sequence). The CDR3 sequence: CASSSHFKDTEAFF. The sequenced CDR3 bases are TGTGCCAGCAGCTCCCATTTTAAGGACACTGAA.

In the case of this clone: The read halts 3 residues ahead of the CDR3 end, with the missing end drawn from the germline J gene. The gene calls are TRBV19 and TRBJ1-2; 10 nucleotides match TRBD1. CDR3 length equals 14 residues. The V gene end was trimmed by 4 bases and the J gene end by 5 bases; junction bases not matched to a gene: 4. Germline-derived CDR1 and CDR2 are LNHDA and SQIVND (reference sequence). The CDR3 sequence is CASSRTGGDYGYTF. The CDR3 bases that were read are TGTGCCAGTAGTAGGACAGGGGGTGATTATGGC.

Points on this clone: The read is 3 residues too short to cover the CDR3 end, so that end is filled in from the germline J gene. The chain carries TRBV7-2 and TRBJ2-5; D might be TRBD1 (5 bases). Germline V gives CDR1 SGHTA, CDR2 FQGNSA. This CDR3 region has 13 residues. V lost 2 bases and J lost 5, with 9 bases in between. The CDR3 here is CASSLRGDETQYF. Partial CDR3 DNA: TGTGCCAGCAGCTTAAGGGGCGACGAGACC.

Notes on this clone: The read ends 3 residues shy of where the CDR3 ends; the end is completed using the germline J gene. The chain has TRBV7-6 and TRBJ1-4; D not resolved. Per germline, CDR1 SGHVS and CDR2 FNYEAQ. V was cut by 0 bases and J by 7 bases, with 6 bases left in between. CDR3 size: 13 residues. The part of the CDR3 DNA that was read is TGTGCCAGCAGCTTAGCGGAGGGTGAAAAA. It is translated as CASSLAEGEK. The full CDR3 sequence reads CASSLAEGEKLFF.

On this clone: The CDR3 end is not reached by the read, which stops 3 residues before it; the germline J gene fills it in. The chain carries TRBV5-6 and TRBJ2-1; the match to TRBD2 covers 11 bases. V lost 4 bases to trimming and J lost 8 bases; unmatched junction nucleotides: 5. The CDR3 loop spans 14 amino acids. CDR1 SGHDT and CDR2 YYEEEE come from the germline V gene. CDR3 loop: CASSRLAGLDEQFF. The part of the CDR3 DNA that was read is TGTGCCAGCAGCCGACTAGCGGGACTGGATGAG. The entire variable domain, with the rest obtained from reference TRBV5-6 and TRBJ2-1, is as follows: DAGVTQSPTHLIKTRGQQVTLRCSPKSGHDTVSWYQQALGQGPQFIFQYYEEEERQRGNFPDRFSGHQFPNYSSELNVNALLLGDSALYLCASSRLAGLDEQFFGPGTRLTVL.

Details on this clone: The CDR3 end falls 3 residues outside the read, so it is completed with the germline J gene. The chain recombines TRBV18 with TRBJ2-3, with D tentatively TRBD1 (6 bases). The CDR3 has 18 amino acids. In germline, CDR1 is KGHSH, CDR2 LQKENI. Between the trimmed V and J ends, which lost 5 bases and 0 bases, there was a span of 21 bases. The CDR3 DNA, read in part, is TGTGCCAGCTCATCCTTACCACAGGGTTGGACTAGCACAGATACG. It yields the protein CASSSLPQGWTSTDT. Given in full, the CDR3 is CASSSLPQGWTSTDTQYF.

A note on this clone: The read stops 3 residues short of the end of the CDR3; the missing end is completed from the germline J gene. The genes are TRBV7-9 and TRBJ2-3; 7 nucleotides agree with TRBD2. Looked up from germline, CDR1 is SEHNR and CDR2 is FQNEAQ (reference sequence). The V and J ends lost 6 bases and 0 bases, in that order; junction bases with no gene match: 6. The CDR3 loop spans 15 amino acids. The sequenced CDR3 bases are TGTGCCAGCAGAGCCGGGACTATCAGCACAGATACG. Protein: CASRAGTISTDT. The CDR3 as a whole reads CASRAGTISTDTQYF. Together with reference TRBV7-9 and TRBJ2-3, the CDR3 gives the full variable domain: DTGVSQNPRHKITKRGQNVTFRCDPISEHNRLYWYRQTLGQGPEFLTYFQNEAQLEKSRLLSDRFSAERPKGSFSTLEIQRTEQGDSAMYLCASRAGTISTDTQYFGPGTRLTVL.

A remark on this clone: The CDR3 goes on 3 residues after the read ends, and that part is filled in from the germline J gene. The chain is built from TRBV19 and TRBJ2-3, with 10 positions matching TRBD2. The V and J ends lost 5 bases and 4 bases, in that order; junction bases with no gene match: 12. This CDR3 spans 17 amino acids. Germline assignment: CDR1 LNHDA and CDR2 SQIVND (reference sequence). CDR3 in amino acids: CASSPHPPGLASDTQYF. The CDR3 DNA, read in part, is TGTGCCAGTAGTCCTCACCCTCCGGGACTAGCGTCAGATACG.

In regard to this clone: The read falls 3 residues short of the CDR3 end, and the missing part is taken from the germline J gene. Other DNA sequences in this sample translate to the same CDR3. This chain connects TRBV19 to TRBJ1-1; D ambiguous. V lost 1 base to trimming and J lost 3 bases, with 6 bases between them. Germline values: CDR1 LNHDA, CDR2 SQIVND (reference sequence). The CDR3 totals 13 residues. Incomplete CDR3 DNA: TGTGCCAGTAGTATAGTGAGGGACACTGAA. It encodes CASSIVRDTE. From start to end, the CDR3 is CASSIVRDTEAFF.

Concerning this clone: The read ends 3 residues before the CDR3 terminus; that terminus is restored from the germline J gene. The V and J genes are TRBV20-1 and TRBJ1-4, with a weak D call TRBD1 (6 bases). CDR3 length: 14 amino acids. CDR1 DFQATT and CDR2 SNEGSKA come from the germline V gene (reference sequence). V was trimmed by 4 bases and J by 2 bases, leaving 11 bases between them. CDR3 residues: CSAKQGATNEKLFF. The CDR3 bases that were read are TGCAGTGCTAAACAGGGCGCCACTAATGAAAAA.

Regarding this clone: The CDR3 goes on 3 residues after the read ends, and that part is filled in from the germline J gene. This chain joins TRBV7-2 and TRBJ1-6; the D is unclear. The CDR3 extends over 14 amino acids. V gave up 7 bases and J gave up 7 bases, with 14 bases separating them. Looked up from germline, CDR1 is SGHTA and CDR2 is FQGNSA. The part of the CDR3 DNA that was read is TGTGCCAGCACCTTGGCTGCATACAATTCACCC. Amino acid sequence: CASTLAAYNSP. The entire CDR3 protein reads CASTLAAYNSPLHF.

Comments on this clone: The DNA ends 3 residues before the CDR3 does, and the rest of the CDR3 is filled in from the germline J gene. This chain connects TRBV30 to TRBJ1-1; unclear D gene. This CDR3 is built from 13 residues. Germline V gives CDR1 GTSNPN, CDR2 SVGIG (reference sequence). V lost 4 bases, J lost 4 bases, and 13 bases lay in between. Incomplete CDR3 DNA: TGTGCCTGGACGAAGGGTCTGAGCACTGAA. Encoded protein: CAWTKGLSTE. The entire CDR3 protein reads CAWTKGLSTEAFF. The complete variable domain, with remaining parts taken from reference TRBV30 and TRBJ1-1, reads SQTIHQWPATLVQPVGSPLSLECTVEGTSNPNLYWYRQAAGRGLQLLFYSVGIGQISSEVPQNLSASRPQDRQFILSSKKLLLSDSGFYLCAWTKGLSTEAFFGQGTRLTVV.

In the case of this clone: Sequencing ends 3 residues short of the CDR3 end; the germline J gene provides the rest. The chain couples TRBV6-2 or TRBV6-3 to TRBJ2-7; perhaps TRBD2 as D (6 bases). Germline CDR1 is MNHEY and CDR2 is SVGEGT. Trimming removed 8 bases at V and 2 bases at J, with 19 bases between. The length of the CDR3 is 15 residues. The CDR3 is CASSSGRFTTYEQYF. The DNA read from the CDR3 is TGTGCCAGCTCCTCAGGGAGGTTTACCACCTACGAG.

Worth noting for this clone: The CDR3 is cut off 3 residues early in the read; its end comes from the germline J gene. The chain couples TRBV7-2 to TRBJ2-3, with 8 bases lining up with TRBD2. The CDR3 is 15 residues long. Trimming cost V 2 bases and J 6 bases; bases outside gene matches: 7. In germline, CDR1 is SGHTA, CDR2 FQGNSA. CDR3 sequence reads: CASSLLGLAGDTQYF. The sequenced CDR3 bases are TGTGCCAGCAGCTTATTAGGACTAGCTGGGGATACG.

Remarks on this clone: The read ends 3 residues shy of where the CDR3 ends; the end is completed using the germline J gene. V and J are TRBV7-9 and TRBJ1-1; weak D call: TRBD1 (5 bases). Germline V gene lookup returns CDR1 SEHNR and CDR2 FQNEAQ (reference sequence). This CDR3 is built from 15 residues. The CDR3 here is CASSLRVGGTEEAFF. CDR3 DNA, as far as it was read: TGTGCCAGCAGCTTACGGGTAGGAGGGACTGAAGAA.